A single TCR beta chain is shown here with its context. This entry is derived from a study of control samples from healthy donors and cancer patients. Data came from immunoSEQ multiplex PCR; TCRdb stores just in-frame clones and leaves some out. The table lists over 150,000 clones, 85% to 95% of them singletons. The source is a woman aged 18-29 years in good health. The specimen was blood.

The CDR3 bases are TGTGCCAGCAGTGCGGGACAGGGGATCCCTCCCTATGGCTACACCTTC. Translation: CASSAGQGIPPYGYTF. V gene TRBV27 combines with J gene TRBJ1-2, with 10 positions matching TRBD1. The J segment lost 4 bases and the V segment lost 5 bases, leaving 10 bases of the junction unmatched. This CDR3 spans 16 amino acids. Germline-derived CDR1 and CDR2 are MNHEY and SMNVEV (reference sequence).